The clone carrying this T cell receptor beta chain was detected a few times. Its specificity is not known. This entry comes from a study of T cells after yellow fever vaccination. Study at large: Libraries from low-cell-number fractions were prepared with the SMART-Seq v4 Ultra Low Input RNA kit.

Each CDR3 protein gets one entry after TCRdb re-called the 5' RACE reads with MiXCR. This table holds 400,000 to 450,000 distinct CDR3 sequences, around 20% found once. Whole-study results and caveats: After the booster, around 95% of CD4 and about nine tenths of CD8 primary-response clones were re-detected. It was a small share of clonotypes that appeared in both CD4 and CD8 compartments. On re-exposure, the response was weaker but peaked faster, at day 5 versus 15.

The CDR3 is 14 residues long. Germline V lookup: CDR1 ENHRY, CDR2 SYGVKD. The V end was cut by 5 bases, the J end by 4 bases, with 11 bases between. This chain links TRBV10-3 with TRBJ1-4; D is possibly TRBD1 (5 bases). The sequences come from PBMCs, collected before the yellow fever booster vaccination. The source of this sequence is a young man who received the YFV17D yellow fever vaccine. DNA for the CDR3: TGTGCCATCAGTTTTGACAGAGATAATGAAAAACTGTTTTTT. This translates into CAISFDRDNEKLFF.